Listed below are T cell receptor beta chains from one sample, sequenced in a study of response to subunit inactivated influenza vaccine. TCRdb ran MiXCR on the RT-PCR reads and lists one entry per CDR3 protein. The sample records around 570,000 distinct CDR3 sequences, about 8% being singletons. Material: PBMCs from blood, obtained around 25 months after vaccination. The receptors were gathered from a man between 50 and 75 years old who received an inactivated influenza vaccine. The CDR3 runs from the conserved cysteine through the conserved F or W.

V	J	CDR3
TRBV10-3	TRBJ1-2	CAISLTGQILDHYGYTF
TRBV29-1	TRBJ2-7	CSVGLRLKLPYEQYF
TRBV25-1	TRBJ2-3	CASSARQASTDTQYF
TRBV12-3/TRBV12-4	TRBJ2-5	CASRSAGGPETQYF
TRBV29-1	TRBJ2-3	CSAGGGRIDTQYF
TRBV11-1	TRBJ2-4	CASSRGTSGRRENIQYF
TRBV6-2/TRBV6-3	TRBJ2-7	CASSYSGTGASTYEQYF
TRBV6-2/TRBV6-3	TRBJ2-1	CASSYSGGPEQFF
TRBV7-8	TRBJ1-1	CASRPPRQGRTFF
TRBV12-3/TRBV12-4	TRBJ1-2	CASSMGGGGYTF
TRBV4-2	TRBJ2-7	CASSPTSSTYEQYF
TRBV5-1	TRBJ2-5	CASGVRGEETQYF
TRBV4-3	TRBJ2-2	CASSQDPLTSGGRTGELFF
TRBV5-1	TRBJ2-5	CASSFQGAETQYF
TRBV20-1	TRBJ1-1	CSATPRGPLNTEAFF
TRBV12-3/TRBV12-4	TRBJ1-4	CASSFGTGREKLFF
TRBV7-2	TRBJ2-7	CASSLSGITYEQYF
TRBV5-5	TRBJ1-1	CASSAGRGDTEAFF
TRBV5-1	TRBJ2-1	CASSLRGPYNEQFF
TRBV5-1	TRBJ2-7	CASSLPDSTSSGGSVEQYF
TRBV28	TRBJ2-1	CASSLSGLYEQFF
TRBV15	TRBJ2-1	CATSSGLPYNEQFF
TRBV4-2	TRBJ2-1	CASSQERASYNEQFF
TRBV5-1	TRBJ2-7	CASSLVLSSYEQYF
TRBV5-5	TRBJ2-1	CASSPGTSSGDEQFF
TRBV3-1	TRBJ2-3	CASSASGSDTQYF
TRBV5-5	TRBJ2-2	CASSLLTANTGELFF
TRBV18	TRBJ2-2	CASSPQQGGRGATGELFF
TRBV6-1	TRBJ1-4	CASSERLGRNNEKLFF
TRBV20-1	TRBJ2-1	CSAILAGPNNEQFF
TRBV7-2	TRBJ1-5	CASSLRTGNQPQHF
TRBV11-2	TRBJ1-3	CASSLESSGNTIYF
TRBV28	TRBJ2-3	CASSSRTVETDTQYF
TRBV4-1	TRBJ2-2	CASSQPTSTGELFF
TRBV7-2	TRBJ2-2	CASSLGRESTGELFF
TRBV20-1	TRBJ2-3	CSALTITQYF
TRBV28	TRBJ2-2	CASTKRLAGGTGELFF
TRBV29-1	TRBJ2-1	CSVGVYNEQFF
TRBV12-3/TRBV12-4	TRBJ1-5	CASSFRDRGYGNQPQHF
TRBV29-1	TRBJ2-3	CSAEGSPDTQYF
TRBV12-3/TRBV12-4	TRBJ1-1	CASSFPPQNTEAFF
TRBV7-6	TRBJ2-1	CASSSTEQSYNEQFF